Sequencing of this T cell receptor beta chain was carried out in a study of blood T cell repertoires in COVID-19. Study-wide background: Spain, Italy and the United States supplied samples that represented acute and convalescent COVID-19.

Authors' data handling: The authors estimated nucleated cell counts from reference gene primer amplification. Assay: immunoSEQ multiplex PCR; the TCRdb copy retains only in-frame clones and omits some. V, J and clone size are those of that table, while D and trimming were read from the DNA. The table has tens of thousands of clones, under 95% seen once. The V gene's germline CDR1 is MNHEY and CDR2 SMNVEV (reference sequence). The length of the CDR3 is 12 residues. This clone was counted a single time. One junction end does not reproduce the germline sequence, and a read error may be involved. This receptor was obtained from a man aged 65-85 years with active COVID-19. Material: peripheral blood. The J gene is TRBJ2-3, the V gene TRBV27; 7 nucleotides align to TRBD1. CDR3 bases: TGCCCCAGAAGGGGGCTAACAGATACGCAGTATTTT. Amino acids: CPRRGLTDTQYF.